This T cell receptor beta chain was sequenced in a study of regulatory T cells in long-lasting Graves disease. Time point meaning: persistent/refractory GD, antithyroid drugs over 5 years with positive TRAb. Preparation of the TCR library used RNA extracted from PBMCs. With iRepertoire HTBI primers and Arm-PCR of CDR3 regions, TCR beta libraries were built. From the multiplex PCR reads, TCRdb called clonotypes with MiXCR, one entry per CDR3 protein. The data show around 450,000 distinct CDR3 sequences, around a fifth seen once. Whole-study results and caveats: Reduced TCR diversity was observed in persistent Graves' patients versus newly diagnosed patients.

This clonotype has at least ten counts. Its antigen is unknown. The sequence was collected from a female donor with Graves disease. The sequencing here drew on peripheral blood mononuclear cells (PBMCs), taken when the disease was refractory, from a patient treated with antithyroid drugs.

The CDR3 coding sequence is TGTGCCAGCAGCGTTGGACAGGGCCTCCACTACGAGCAGTACTTC. It translates to CASSVGQGLHYEQYF. This chain connects TRBV7-2 to TRBJ2-7; the match to TRBD1 covers 8 bases. Germline values: CDR1 SGHTA, CDR2 FQGNSA. This CDR3 has 15 amino acids. After removal of 5 bases from V and 3 bases from J, the junction contained 9 bases not matched to a gene. The full variable domain, rest sourced from reference TRBV7-2 and TRBJ2-7, is GAGVSQSPSNKVTEKGKDVELRCDPISGHTALYWYRQSLGQGLEFLIYFQGNSAPDKSGLPSDRFSAERTGGSVSTLTIQRTQQEDSAVYLCASSVGQGLHYEQYFGPGTRLTVT.